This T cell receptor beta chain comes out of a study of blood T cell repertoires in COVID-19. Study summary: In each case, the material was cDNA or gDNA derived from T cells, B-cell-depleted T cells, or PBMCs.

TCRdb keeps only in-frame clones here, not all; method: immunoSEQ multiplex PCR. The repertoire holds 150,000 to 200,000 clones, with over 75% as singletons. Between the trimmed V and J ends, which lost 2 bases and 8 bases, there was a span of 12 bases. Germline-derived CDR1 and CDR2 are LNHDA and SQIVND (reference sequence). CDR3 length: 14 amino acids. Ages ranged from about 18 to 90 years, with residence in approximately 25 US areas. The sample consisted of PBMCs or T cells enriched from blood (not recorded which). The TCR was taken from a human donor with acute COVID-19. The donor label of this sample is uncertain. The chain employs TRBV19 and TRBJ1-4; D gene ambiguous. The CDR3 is CASSISGSGEKLFF. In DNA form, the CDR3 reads TGTGCCAGTAGTATATCTGGGTCGGGGGAAAAACTGTTTTTT.